These 23 T cell receptor beta chains originate from one sample sequenced in a study of identical twins' blood T cells. MiXCR was run by TCRdb on the 5' RACE reads, yielding one entry per CDR3 protein. The table has roughly 340,000 distinct CDR3 sequences, 28% seen once. The sample was PBMCs. These TCRs come from a woman aged 18-50 years in good health.

Note on this clonotype: This may arise from a read error, as a much more abundant clone is one base away. The CDR3 DNA follows: TGTGCCAGCAGCCAAGTATGTGGAGATACTGAAGCTTTCTTT. It yields the protein CASSQVCGDTEAFF. This sequence joins TRBV3-1 and TRBJ1-1; no reliable D call. CDR3 length: 14 amino acids. Germline assignment: CDR1 LGHDT and CDR2 YNNKEL (reference sequence). The V end lost 1 base, the J end lost 5 bases, and 11 bases lay between the germline ends.

CDR3 coding DNA: TGTGCCAGCAGTTTTAAGGGGGCAGCAACTGGCTACACCTTC. Its translation: CASSFKGAATGYTF. The rearrangement uses TRBV28 and TRBJ1-2; 7 positions match TRBD1. V gave up 3 bases and J gave up 7 bases; unmatched junction bases: 8. The CDR3 consists of 14 residues. The germline CDR1 and CDR2 sequences are MDHEN and SYDVKM.

The sample holds a few counts of this clonotype. V is TRBV29-1 and J is TRBJ1-1; D remains ambiguous. The CDR3 has 13 residues. V lost 4 bases, J lost 6 bases, and 15 bases lay in between. CDR1 and CDR2 from the germline V gene are SQVTM and ANQGSEA. CDR3 sequence reads: CSVAVGLRSEAFF. In DNA form, the CDR3 reads TGCAGCGTTGCGGTCGGTTTACGGTCTGAAGCTTTCTTT.

The table lists this clonotype with a few counts. The chain has TRBV29-1 and TRBJ2-1; TRBD2 matches at 7 bases. The length of the CDR3 is 14 residues. Germline CDR1 SQVTM, CDR2 ANQGSEA. With 6 bases clipped from V and 2 bases from J, the junction kept 7 bases outside the gene matches. This chain's CDR3 is CSVDGLGPYNEQFF. CDR3 DNA: TGCAGCGTGGACGGACTAGGCCCCTACAATGAGCAGTTCTTC.

This clonotype turned up a few times. The V gene is TRBV4-2, the J gene TRBJ1-1; D gene uncertain. CDR1 and CDR2 (germline): LGHNA, YNFKEQ. The CDR3 is made up of 16 amino acids. The V end lost 6 bases, the J end lost 1 base, and 18 bases lay between the germline ends. CDR3 sequence reads: CASSHTGGQANTEAFF. CDR3 coding DNA: TGTGCCAGCAGTCATACTGGAGGGCAAGCGAACACTGAAGCTTTCTTT.

The rearrangement uses TRBV6-5 and TRBJ1-2; D is possibly TRBD1 (6 bases). The CDR3 has 16 amino acids. Germline V lookup: CDR1 MNHEY, CDR2 SVGAGI. V shed 0 bases and J shed 2 bases, with 13 bases lying between them. CDR3 sequence (DNA): TGTGCCAGCAGTTACTCGATACTCACAGGGAACTATGGCTACACCTTC. Protein: CASSYSILTGNYGYTF.

This clonotype was counted a few times. The chain employs TRBV7-9 and TRBJ2-2; no definite D call. The V end lost 5 bases, the J end lost 1 base, and 14 bases lay between the germline ends. Germline values: CDR1 SEHNR, CDR2 FQNEAQ (reference sequence). The CDR3 runs 16 residues. The CDR3 is CASSQFGHGNTGELFF. The CDR3 DNA is TGTGCCAGCAGCCAATTTGGTCATGGGAACACCGGGGAGCTGTTTTTT.

This clonotype was seen a handful of times. The chain recombines TRBV19 with TRBJ1-2; D remains ambiguous. CDR1 and CDR2 from the germline V gene are LNHDA and SQIVND (reference sequence). This CDR3 is 11 amino acids long. With 6 bases removed from V and 4 bases from J, the gap between germline ends came to 6 bases. The CDR3 bases are TGTGCCAGTAGAGCCAGCTATGGCTACACCTTC. This encodes CASRASYGYTF.

This clonotype occurred a few times. The V call is TRBV5-1, the J call TRBJ1-1; 7 nucleotides align to TRBD1. Germline-derived CDR1 and CDR2 are SGHRS and YFSETQ. This CDR3 has 16 residues. Trimming removed 0 bases from V and 1 base from J; junction bases left unmatched: 6. The CDR3 nucleotides read TGCGCCAGCAGCTTGGGGTCCGGGACAGAGAACACTGAAGCTTTCTTT. Encoded protein: CASSLGSGTENTEAFF.

The count of this clonotype is one. V gene TRBV5-6 combines with J gene TRBJ2-2; 8 bases map to TRBD1. J was trimmed by 5 bases and V by 4 bases; bases with no gene match: 10. Germline V gives CDR1 SGHDT, CDR2 YYEEEE. This CDR3 has 16 amino acids. The CDR3: CASSPTGAMKTGELFF. The CDR3 bases are TGTGCCAGCAGCCCGACAGGGGCCATGAAAACCGGGGAGCTGTTTTTT.

In this sample, this clonotype turned up a few times. The V gene is TRBV12-3 or TRBV12-4, the J gene TRBJ2-7; D remains unclear. V was cut by 0 bases and J by 2 bases, with 5 bases left in between. CDR3 length: 13 residues. The CDR3 protein is CASSLAAPYEQYF. The CDR3 coding sequence is TGTGCCAGCAGTTTAGCCGCTCCCTACGAGCAGTACTTC.

This chain's CDR3 is CASSSRTSGNNNEQFF. The CDR3 coding sequence is TGTGCCAGCAGTTCAAGGACTAGCGGGAACAACAATGAGCAGTTCTTC. The rearrangement uses TRBV27 and TRBJ2-1, with TRBD2 matching 12 bases. Trimming cost V 4 bases and J 5 bases; bases outside gene matches: 6. The CDR3 length is 16 residues. Germline V gene lookup returns CDR1 MNHEY and CDR2 SMNVEV (reference sequence).

The table lists this clonotype with a few counts. This chain connects TRBV6-2 or TRBV6-3 to TRBJ2-7, with D hard to call. Germline loops: CDR1 MNHEY, CDR2 SVGEGT. Trimming removed 3 bases at V and 4 bases at J, with 13 bases between. The CDR3 spans 14 residues. CDR3 residues: CASSYGPRNYEQYF. CDR3 nucleotide sequence: TGTGCCAGCAGTTATGGCCCGCGGAATTACGAGCAGTACTTC.

The gene calls are TRBV12-5 and TRBJ1-1; no definite D call. The V gene's germline CDR1 is LGHNT and CDR2 FRNRAP. V lost 0 bases and J 8 bases, leaving 16 bases between the germline ends. The CDR3 is 15 amino acids. The CDR3 region has the DNA TGTGCTAGTGGTTTGGTTCGGTCCCGGAGGGTCGAAGCTTTCTTT. This translates into CASGLVRSRRVEAFF.

J is TRBJ1-3 and V is TRBV12-3 or TRBV12-4; 9 bases map to TRBD1. The ends lost 5 bases at V and 9 bases at J; junction bases unmatched: 8. The CDR3 spans 14 residues. CDR3 protein: CASSPGTGSVTIYF. The CDR3 bases are TGTGCCAGCAGTCCCGGGACAGGGTCGGTCACCATATATTTT.

The chain links TRBV4-3 to TRBJ1-6; possible D gene TRBD1, 5 bases. CDR3 length: 14 amino acids. CDR1 LGHNA and CDR2 YSLEER come from the germline V gene. With 3 bases removed from V and 7 bases from J, the gap between germline ends came to 10 bases. The CDR3 DNA reads TGCGCCAGCAGCCAGAGACAGCAGAATTCACCCCTCCACTTT. It codes for CASSQRQQNSPLHF.

V gene TRBV12-3 or TRBV12-4 combines with J gene TRBJ2-1; tentatively, D is TRBD1 (6 bases). The CDR3 has 14 amino acids. The V end was cut by 6 bases, the J end by 4 bases, with 13 bases between. Written as DNA, the CDR3 is TGTGCCAGCAGAAAATCCGGGACATACAATGAGCAGTTCTTC. It encodes CASRKSGTYNEQFF.

V and J are TRBV12-3 or TRBV12-4 and TRBJ2-1; no clear D gene. The length of the CDR3 is 11 residues. Trimming shortened V by 5 bases and J by 12 bases, and 11 bases separated the two germline ends. CDR3 DNA: TGTGCCAGCAGTCCCGAAATGGGGCAGTTCTTC. Protein: CASSPEMGQFF.

The chain recombines TRBV5-1 with TRBJ1-3, with unresolved D. CDR1 and CDR2 (germline): SGHRS, YFSETQ. The germline V and J ends were trimmed by 2 bases and 7 bases, with 13 bases remaining between them. The CDR3 extends over 14 amino acids. CDR3 residues: CASSLMAAGNTIYF. The CDR3 DNA reads as TGCGCCAGCAGCTTAATGGCGGCGGGGAACACCATATATTTT.

V gene TRBV9 combines with J gene TRBJ1-1; D not certain. Trimming left V 2 bases short and J 6 bases short, with 14 bases between. The germline V gene has CDR1 SGDLS and CDR2 YYNGEE. The CDR3 runs to 14 residues. The CDR3 DNA follows: TGTGCCAGCAGCGTCGACACAAAGGGCGCTGAAGCTTTCTTT. It codes for CASSVDTKGAEAFF.

The table lists this clonotype with many counts. The rearrangement uses TRBV29-1 and TRBJ2-1, with 7 bases matching TRBD2. The CDR3 contains 14 residues. The trim removed 2 bases at V and 7 bases at J, leaving 8 bases unmatched. Germline CDR1 reads SQVTM; CDR2 reads ANQGSEA. The CDR3 DNA reads TGCAGCGTTGAAAATATGAGCGGGATGAATGAGCAGTTCTTC. This codes for CSVENMSGMNEQFF.

A note on this clonotype: This may stem from a read error, because a much larger clone lies one nucleotide away. J is TRBJ1-6 and V is TRBV2; D might be TRBD1 (6 bases). Looked up from germline, CDR1 is SNHLY and CDR2 is FYNNEI. The V end lost 11 bases, the J end lost 6 bases, and 14 bases lay between the germline ends. This CDR3 has 13 residues. DNA of the CDR3: TGTGCCGGCGGGGACACTTTTAATTCACCCCTCCACTTT. It encodes CAGGDTFNSPLHF.

This clonotype has a handful of counts. J is TRBJ1-6 and V is TRBV10-3; D is unclear. The V gene's germline CDR1 is ENHRY and CDR2 SYGVKD. Trimming removed 3 bases at V and 12 bases at J, with 9 bases between. The CDR3 has 12 amino acids. The CDR3 region is CAISDTVLPLHF. CDR3 bases: TGTGCCATCAGTGACACAGTCTTACCCCTCCACTTT.